Below, 28 T cell receptor beta chains from the same sample are listed, as sequenced in a study of glioma-infiltrating T cells. Using RNA template, CDR3s of TCR alpha and beta were amplified with iRepertoire arm-PCR. Each CDR3 protein is one row after TCRdb ran MiXCR on the multiplex PCR reads. Of about 140,000 distinct CDR3 sequences in the sample, about 39% were seen once. Sequencing was performed on glioma tissue, nonneoplastic brain tissue, or PBMCs (not recorded which). These receptors came from a human donor with low-grade glioma or glioblastoma, undergoing nonglioma brain surgery, or in good health (not recorded which).

The chain uses TRBV28 and TRBJ2-6; the match to TRBD1 covers 7 bases. Germline CDR1 MDHEN, CDR2 SYDVKM. This CDR3 spans 15 amino acids. J lost 2 bases, V lost 6 bases, and 4 bases had no gene match. The CDR3 DNA sequence: TGTGCCAGCAGAGGACAGGTGCCTGGGGCCAACGTCCTGACTTTC. This gives the protein CASRGQVPGANVLTF.

A few counts support this clonotype. The chain is built from TRBV6-6 and TRBJ2-4; perhaps TRBD2 as D (6 bases). The CDR3 totals 16 residues. V gave up 0 bases and J gave up 5 bases, with 14 bases separating them. In germline, CDR1 is MNHNY, CDR2 SVGAGI (reference sequence). Written as DNA, the CDR3 is TGTGCCAGCAGTTACTCTGGGGGGAGAGGCGAAAACATTCAGTACTTC. This encodes CASSYSGGRGENIQYF.

The table lists this clonotype with many counts. The CDR3 loop is CSASKGTGRYEQYF. In DNA, the CDR3 is TGCAGTGCTAGTAAAGGGACAGGGCGATACGAGCAGTACTTC. This chain connects TRBV20-1 to TRBJ2-7; 9 bases are a match to TRBD1. After removal of 3 bases from V and 4 bases from J, the junction contained 7 bases not matched to a gene. Looked up from germline, CDR1 is DFQATT and CDR2 is SNEGSKA (reference sequence). The CDR3 has 14 residues.

This chain connects TRBV30 to TRBJ2-7; 7 positions match TRBD1. Germline V gene lookup returns CDR1 GTSNPN and CDR2 SVGIG (reference sequence). CDR3 size: 14 residues. The junction had 6 bases not matched to a gene; V was cut back by 2 bases and J by 2 bases. The CDR3 coding sequence is TGTGCCTGGAGTTTTGAGACAGGGACCTACGAGCAGTACTTC. Its protein is CAWSFETGTYEQYF.

This clonotype was recorded at least ten times. The J gene is TRBJ2-3, the V gene TRBV6-1; 7 bases match TRBD2. The V gene's germline CDR1 is MNHNS and CDR2 SASEGT. With 8 bases clipped from V and 6 bases from J, the junction kept 5 bases outside the gene matches. This CDR3 has 12 residues. The DNA of the CDR3 is TGTGCCAGCGGGAGGGCCTGGGATACGCAGTATTTT. The encoded protein is CASGRAWDTQYF.

This clonotype was picked up a small number of times. The genes are TRBV6-1 and TRBJ2-7; 12 nucleotides line up with TRBD2. Germline CDR1 and CDR2: MNHNS and SASEGT. V trimming: 6 bases; J trimming: 0 bases; junction bases outside the gene matches: 9. The CDR3 consists of 17 residues. In DNA form, the CDR3 reads TGTGCCAGCAGCCGGACTAGCGGGACTGTCAGCTCCTACGAGCAGTACTTC. Translating gives CASSRTSGTVSSYEQYF.

A few counts support this clonotype. This sequence joins TRBV6-1 and TRBJ1-3, with unresolved D. The CDR3 spans 14 residues. CDR1 MNHNS and CDR2 SASEGT come from the germline V gene. With 5 bases removed from V and 2 bases from J, the gap between germline ends came to 10 bases. The CDR3 DNA reads TGTGCCAGCAGTCGCGGTGGGACTGGAAACACCATATATTTT. Its translation is CASSRGGTGNTIYF.

CDR3 residues: CAWSAGREPQHF. Written as DNA, the CDR3 is TGTGCCTGGAGTGCTGGGAGGGAGCCCCAGCATTTT. The rearrangement joins TRBV30 to TRBJ1-5; the D is unclear. Trimming shortened V by 1 base and J by 8 bases, and 9 bases separated the two germline ends. This CDR3 spans 12 amino acids. Germline V gene data show CDR1 as GTSNPN and CDR2 as SVGIG (reference sequence).

This chain links TRBV4-1 with TRBJ2-1; the match to TRBD2 covers 9 bases. There are 16 residues in the CDR3. The trim removed 4 bases at V and 5 bases at J, leaving 9 bases unmatched. CDR1 is MGHRA and CDR2 is YSYEKL in the germline V gene. The CDR3 protein is CASSPLLAGLNNEQFF. Here the CDR3 DNA reads TGCGCCAGCAGCCCCCTTCTAGCGGGGTTAAACAATGAGCAGTTCTTC.

The chain has TRBV5-4 and TRBJ2-3; D is perhaps TRBD1 or TRBD2 (5 bases each). The CDR3 is 15 residues long. Germline V gives CDR1 SGHNT, CDR2 YYREEE (reference sequence). Trimming cost V 5 bases and J 4 bases, with 17 bases left between them. DNA for the CDR3: TGTGCCAGCAGTCCGGGACCCGCCTACTCAGATACGCAGTATTTT. Translating it yields CASSPGPAYSDTQYF.

The chain links TRBV18 to TRBJ2-7; weak D call: TRBD2 (5 bases). The CDR3 totals 15 residues. Between the trimmed V and J ends, which lost 0 bases and 0 bases, there was a span of 9 bases. CDR1 is KGHSH, CDR2 LQKENI, per germline. The CDR3 sequence: CASSPPGASSYEQYF. The CDR3 DNA reads TGTGCCAGCTCACCACCGGGAGCATCCTCCTACGAGCAGTACTTC.

This clonotype was picked up one time. An end of the junction does not agree with germline; a read error may underlie this. The chain employs TRBV2 and TRBJ2-1; tentatively, D is TRBD2 (5 bases). Germline V lookup: CDR1 SNHLY, CDR2 FYNNEI. The CDR3 consists of 17 residues. DNA of the CDR3: TGTGCCAGCAGCCTTCTTGGCCTGGGGAGCTCCTACAGTGAGCAGTTCTTC. Residues: CASSLLGLGSSYSEQFF.

The table lists this clonotype with a few counts. J is TRBJ2-7 and V is TRBV6-1, with 8 bases matching TRBD1. Germline V CDR1 and CDR2: MNHNS, SASEGT. CDR3 length: 15 amino acids. Germline trimming cut 7 bases from V and 2 bases from J; bases unmatched to any gene: 10. The CDR3 is CASNSIPGQAYEQYF. CDR3 sequence (DNA): TGTGCCAGCAACTCGATTCCGGGACAGGCCTACGAGCAGTACTTC.

This clonotype was seen more than once but under ten times. The chain is built from TRBV27 and TRBJ2-1, with TRBD2 as a possible D gene (6 bases). This CDR3 has 13 amino acids. The germline V gene encodes CDR1 MNHEY and CDR2 SMNVEV (reference sequence). Trimming left V 5 bases short and J 9 bases short, with 14 bases between. The CDR3 region is CASSPGTAGEQFF. The CDR3 nucleotides read TGTGCCAGCAGTCCGGGGACTGCAGGTGAGCAGTTCTTC.

This chain uses TRBV4-1 with TRBJ1-5, with D tentatively TRBD1 (6 bases). CDR1 MGHRA and CDR2 YSYEKL come from the germline V gene. This CDR3 is built from 17 residues. V dropped 0 bases and J dropped 3 bases, with 15 bases sitting between them. In DNA, the CDR3 is TGCGCCAGCAGCCAAGAGGTCACAGGGTGGTACAATCAGCCCCAGCATTTT. Its protein product is CASSQEVTGWYNQPQHF.

Note on this clonotype: Being one base from a much bigger clone, this may be a read error. The chain has TRBV4-1 and TRBJ1-5; tentative D call: TRBD1 (6 bases). Germline-derived CDR1 and CDR2 are MGHRA and YSYEKL. CDR3 length: 18 amino acids. Here the CDR3 DNA reads TGCGTCAGCAGCCAAGGACGGGGGCTTGGGTATAGCAATCAGCCCCAGCATTTT. Translating it yields CVSSQGRGLGYSNQPQHF.

The rearrangement links TRBV30 to TRBJ2-5; 11 bases match TRBD2. J lost 1 base, V lost 1 base, and 2 bases had no gene match. Germline V gene sequence: CDR1 GTSNPN, CDR2 SVGIG (reference sequence). The CDR3 spans 15 residues. The CDR3 sequence: CAWSEGLAAQETQYF. In nucleotides, the CDR3 is TGTGCCTGGAGTGAGGGACTAGCGGCCCAAGAGACCCAGTACTTC.

There are a few counts of this clonotype. The rearrangement uses TRBV14 and TRBJ1-1, with D unresolved. Trimming left V 0 bases short and J 1 base short, with 3 bases between. This CDR3 is built from 13 residues. Germline assignment: CDR1 SGHDN and CDR2 FVKESK. The CDR3 region is CASSQDTNTEAFF. The CDR3 DNA reads as TGTGCCAGCAGCCAAGACACGAACACTGAAGCTTTCTTT.

The V call is TRBV29-1, the J call TRBJ2-7; 8 nucleotides line up with TRBD1. The CDR3 has 15 amino acids. J gave up 0 bases and V 6 bases, and 10 bases lay outside the gene matches. Germline CDR1 and CDR2: SQVTM and ANQGSEA. The CDR3 is CSVVWDRLSSYEQYF. CDR3 bases: TGCAGCGTGGTATGGGACAGGCTAAGCTCCTACGAGCAGTACTTC.

J is TRBJ2-7 and V is TRBV6-2 or TRBV6-3; D remains ambiguous. Germline lookup yields CDR1 MNHEY and CDR2 SVGEGT. This CDR3 spans 15 amino acids. Trimming removed 4 bases at V and 2 bases at J, with 15 bases between. CDR3 sequence reads: CASSFLSPIPYEQYF. CDR3 DNA: TGTGCCAGCAGTTTTCTATCACCGATACCCTACGAGCAGTACTTC.

The genes are TRBV7-2 and TRBJ1-1, with TRBD1 matching over 9 bases. Germline V gene lookup returns CDR1 SGHTA and CDR2 FQGNSA. The trim removed 6 bases at V and 5 bases at J, leaving 4 bases unmatched. This CDR3 spans 13 amino acids. The CDR3 DNA reads TGTGCCAGCAGGCAACAGGGGGCGACTGAAGCTTTCTTT. Translating gives CASRQQGATEAFF.

The chain joins TRBV6-2 or TRBV6-3 to TRBJ2-7; possibly TRBD1 for D (6 bases). This CDR3 region has 14 residues. Germline lookup yields CDR1 MNHEY and CDR2 SVGEGT. Trimming took 2 bases from V and 7 from J, leaving 15 bases between them. Here the CDR3 DNA reads TGTGCCAGCAGTTACGCGGGCAGGGGTGGTGAGCAGTACTTC. Its translation is CASSYAGRGGEQYF.

The genes are TRBV2 and TRBJ1-5, with D unresolved. V dropped 3 bases and J dropped 9 bases, with 6 bases sitting between them. The CDR3 extends over 11 amino acids. Germline values: CDR1 SNHLY, CDR2 FYNNEI. The DNA for the CDR3 is TGTGCCAGCAGTGATGAACGGCCCCAGCATTTT. Translated: CASSDERPQHF. Full variable domain (rest looked up from reference TRBV2 and TRBJ1-5): EPEVTQTPSHQVTQMGQEVILRCVPISNHLYFYWYRQILGQKVEFLVSFYNNEISEKSEIFDDQFSVERPDGSNFTLKIRSTKLEDSAMYFCASSDERPQHFGDGTRLSIL.

The chain couples TRBV27 to TRBJ2-1; 12 positions agree with TRBD2. The CDR3 runs to 17 residues. J was trimmed by 7 bases and V by 2 bases; bases with no gene match: 9. The V gene's germline CDR1 is MNHEY and CDR2 SMNVEV (reference sequence). In DNA, the CDR3 is TGTGCCAGCAGTTTACTGACTAGCGGGAGTAAGTGGAATGAGCAGTTCTTC. Residues: CASSLLTSGSKWNEQFF.

This clonotype was counted only a few times. This chain joins TRBV27 and TRBJ1-6; D is undetermined. CDR1 and CDR2 from the germline V gene are MNHEY and SMNVEV (reference sequence). The CDR3 extends over 13 amino acids. V was pared by 3 bases and J by 8 bases, with 8 bases between. CDR3: CASSFVSDSPLHF. CDR3 bases: TGTGCCAGCAGTTTCGTATCGGATTCACCCCTCCACTTT.

Concerning this clonotype: A junction end diverges from the germline sequence, so it may reflect a read error. This chain connects TRBV6-9 to TRBJ1-1; perhaps TRBD1 as D (6 bases). The length of the CDR3 is 14 residues. CDR1 is MNHGY and CDR2 is SVAAGI in the germline V gene. CDR3 sequence reads: CASSYGGRDTEASF. The CDR3 DNA is TGTGCCAGCAGTTACGGGGGGCGGGACACTGAAGCTTCCTTT.

In its sample, this clonotype was seen a few times. V and J are TRBV6-6 and TRBJ1-5; D gene unclear. This CDR3 region has 15 residues. Germline V gives CDR1 MNHNY, CDR2 SVGAGI (reference sequence). Trimming removed 0 bases at V and 5 bases at J, with 11 bases between. The CDR3 spells CASSYSINGDQPQHF. For the CDR3, the DNA is TGTGCCAGCAGTTACTCGATTAACGGGGATCAGCCCCAGCATTTT.

The V call is TRBV6-2 or TRBV6-3, the J call TRBJ2-3, with TRBD1 matching over 9 bases. Per the germline V gene, CDR1 is MNHEY and CDR2 is SVGEGT. CDR3 size: 15 residues. With V trimmed by 4 bases and J by 2 bases, 4 bases remained unmatched. Written as DNA, the CDR3 is TGTGCCAGCAGTTGGACAGGGGATGACACAGATACGCAGTATTTT. Translated: CASSWTGDDTDTQYF.